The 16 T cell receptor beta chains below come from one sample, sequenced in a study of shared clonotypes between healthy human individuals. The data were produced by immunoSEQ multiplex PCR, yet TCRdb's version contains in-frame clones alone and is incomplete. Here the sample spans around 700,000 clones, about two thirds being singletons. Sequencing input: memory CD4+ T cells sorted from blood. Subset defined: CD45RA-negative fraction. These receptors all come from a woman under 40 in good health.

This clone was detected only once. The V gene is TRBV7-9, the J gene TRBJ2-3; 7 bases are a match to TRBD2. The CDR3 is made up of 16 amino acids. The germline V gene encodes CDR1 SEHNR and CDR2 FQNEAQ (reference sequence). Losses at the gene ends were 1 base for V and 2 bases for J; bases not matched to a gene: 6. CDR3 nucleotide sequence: TGTGCCAGCAGCTTAGGAGTAGCGGGTGACACAGATACGCAGTATTTT. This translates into CASSLGVAGDTDTQYF. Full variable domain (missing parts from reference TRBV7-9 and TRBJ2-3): DTGVSQNPRHKITKRGQNVTFRCDPISEHNRLYWYRQTLGQGPEFLTYFQNEAQLEKSRLLSDRFSAERPKGSFSTLEIQRTEQGDSAMYLCASSLGVAGDTDTQYFGPGTRLTVL.

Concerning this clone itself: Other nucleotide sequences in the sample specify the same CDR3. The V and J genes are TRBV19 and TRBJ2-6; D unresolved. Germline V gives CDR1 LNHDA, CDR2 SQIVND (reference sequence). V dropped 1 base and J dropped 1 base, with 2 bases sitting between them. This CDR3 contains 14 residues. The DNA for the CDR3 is TGTGCCAGTAGTATAGGGTCTGGGGCCAACGTCCTGACTTTC. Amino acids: CASSIGSGANVLTF.

This CDR3 is CASNVPGVNTEAFF. CDR3 nucleotide sequence: TGTGCCAGCAATGTTCCAGGTGTTAACACTGAAGCTTTCTTT. The rearrangement links TRBV2 to TRBJ1-1; D is undetermined. V was trimmed by 7 bases and J by 2 bases, leaving 14 bases between them. The germline gives CDR1 SNHLY, CDR2 FYNNEI. The CDR3 sequence is 14 residues long.

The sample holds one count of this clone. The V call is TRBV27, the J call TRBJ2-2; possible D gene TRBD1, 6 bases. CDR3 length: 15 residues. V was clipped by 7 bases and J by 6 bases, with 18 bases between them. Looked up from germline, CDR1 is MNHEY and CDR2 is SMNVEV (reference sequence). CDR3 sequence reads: CASTQWDMVAGELFF. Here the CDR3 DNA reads TGTGCCAGCACCCAATGGGACATGGTAGCCGGGGAGCTGTTTTTT.

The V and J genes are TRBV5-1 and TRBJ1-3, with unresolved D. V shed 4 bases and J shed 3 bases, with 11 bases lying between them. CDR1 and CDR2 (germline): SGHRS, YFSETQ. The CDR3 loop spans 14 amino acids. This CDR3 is CASSPEGFGNTIYF. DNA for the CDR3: TGCGCCAGCAGCCCAGAAGGGTTTGGAAACACCATATATTTT.

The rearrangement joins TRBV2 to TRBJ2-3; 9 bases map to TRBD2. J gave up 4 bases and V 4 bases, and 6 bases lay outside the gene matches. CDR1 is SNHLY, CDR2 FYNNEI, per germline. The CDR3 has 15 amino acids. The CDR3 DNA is TGTGCCAGCAGTGGGGCGGGAGGGATGGCAGATACGCAGTATTTT. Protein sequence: CASSGAGGMADTQYF.

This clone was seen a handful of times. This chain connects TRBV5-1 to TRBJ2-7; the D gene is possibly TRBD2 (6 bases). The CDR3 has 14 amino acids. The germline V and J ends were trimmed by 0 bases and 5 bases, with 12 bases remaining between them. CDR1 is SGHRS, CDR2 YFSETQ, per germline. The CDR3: CASSLGRRANEQYF. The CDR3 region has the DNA TGCGCCAGCAGCTTGGGGAGGAGGGCTAACGAGCAGTACTTC.

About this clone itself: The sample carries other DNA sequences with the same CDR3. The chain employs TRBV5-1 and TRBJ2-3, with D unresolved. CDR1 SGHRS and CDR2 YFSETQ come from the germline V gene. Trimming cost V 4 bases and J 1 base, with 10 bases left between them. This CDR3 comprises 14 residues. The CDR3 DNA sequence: TGCGCCAGCAGCCAAGGCACCGGCACAGATACGCAGTATTTT. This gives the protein CASSQGTGTDTQYF. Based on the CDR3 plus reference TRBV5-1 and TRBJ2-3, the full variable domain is KAGVTQTPRYLIKTRGQQVTLSCSPISGHRSVSWYQQTPGQGLQFLFEYFSETQRNKGNFPGRFSGRQFSNSRSEMNVSTLELGDSALYLCASSQGTGTDTQYFGPGTRLTVL.

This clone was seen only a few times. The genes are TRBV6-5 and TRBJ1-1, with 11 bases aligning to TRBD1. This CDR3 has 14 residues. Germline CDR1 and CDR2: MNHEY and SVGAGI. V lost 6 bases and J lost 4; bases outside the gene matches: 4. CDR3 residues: CASRGTGGRTEAFF. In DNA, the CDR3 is TGTGCCAGCAGAGGGACAGGGGGTCGCACTGAAGCTTTCTTT.

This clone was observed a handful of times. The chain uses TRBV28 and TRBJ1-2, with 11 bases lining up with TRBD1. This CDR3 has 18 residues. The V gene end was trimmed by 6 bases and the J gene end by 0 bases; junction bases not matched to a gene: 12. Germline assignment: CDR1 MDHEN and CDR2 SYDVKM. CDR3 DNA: TGTGCCAGCAGGGGGTACCGGGACAGGGGGTTGTCTAACTATGGCTACACCTTC. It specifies CASRGYRDRGLSNYGYTF.

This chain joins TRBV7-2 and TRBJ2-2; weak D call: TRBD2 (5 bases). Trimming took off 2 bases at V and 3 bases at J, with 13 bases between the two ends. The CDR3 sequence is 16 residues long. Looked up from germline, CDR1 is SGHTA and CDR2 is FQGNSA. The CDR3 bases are TGTGCCAGCAGCTTATGGCGGGTCCGAGACACCGGGGAGCTGTTTTTT. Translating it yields CASSLWRVRDTGELFF.

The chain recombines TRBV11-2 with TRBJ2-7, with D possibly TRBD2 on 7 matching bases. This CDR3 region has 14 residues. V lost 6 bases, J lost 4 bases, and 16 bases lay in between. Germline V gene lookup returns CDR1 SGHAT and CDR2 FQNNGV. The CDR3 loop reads CASRRPGGEYEQYF. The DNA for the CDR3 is TGTGCCAGCAGGCGTCCGGGGGGCGAATACGAGCAGTACTTC.

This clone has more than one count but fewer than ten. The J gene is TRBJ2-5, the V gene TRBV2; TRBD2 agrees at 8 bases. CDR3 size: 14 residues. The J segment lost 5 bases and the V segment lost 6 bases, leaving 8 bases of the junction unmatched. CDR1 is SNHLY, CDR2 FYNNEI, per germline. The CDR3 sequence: CASSAGLAYETQYF. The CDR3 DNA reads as TGTGCCAGCAGCGCCGGACTAGCCTACGAGACCCAGTACTTC.

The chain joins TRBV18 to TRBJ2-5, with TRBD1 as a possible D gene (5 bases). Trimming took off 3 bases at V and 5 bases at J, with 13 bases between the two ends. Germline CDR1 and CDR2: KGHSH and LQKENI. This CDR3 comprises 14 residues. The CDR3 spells CASSPVAGPETQYF. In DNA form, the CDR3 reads TGTGCCAGCTCACCGGTAGCAGGGCCCGAGACCCAGTACTTC.

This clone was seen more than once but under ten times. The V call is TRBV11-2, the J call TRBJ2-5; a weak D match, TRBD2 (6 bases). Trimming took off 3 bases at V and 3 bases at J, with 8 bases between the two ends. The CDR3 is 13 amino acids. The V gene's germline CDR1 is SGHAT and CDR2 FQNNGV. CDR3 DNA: TGTGCCAGCAGCTTGGGCGGGGAAGAGACCCAGTACTTC. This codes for CASSLGGEETQYF.

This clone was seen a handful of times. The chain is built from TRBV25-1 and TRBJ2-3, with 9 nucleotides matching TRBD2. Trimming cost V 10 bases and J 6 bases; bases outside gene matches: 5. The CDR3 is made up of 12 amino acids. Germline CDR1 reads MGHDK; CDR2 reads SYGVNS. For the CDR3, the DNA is TGTGCCATCCGAGGACTAGCGGATACGCAGTATTTT. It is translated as CAIRGLADTQYF.